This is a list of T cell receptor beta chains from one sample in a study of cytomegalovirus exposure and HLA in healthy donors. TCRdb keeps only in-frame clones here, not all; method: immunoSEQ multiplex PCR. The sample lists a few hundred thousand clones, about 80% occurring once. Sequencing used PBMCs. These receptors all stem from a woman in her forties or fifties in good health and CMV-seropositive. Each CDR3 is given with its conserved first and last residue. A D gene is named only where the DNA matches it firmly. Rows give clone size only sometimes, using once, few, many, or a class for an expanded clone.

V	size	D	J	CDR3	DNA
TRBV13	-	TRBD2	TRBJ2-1	CASSRSGGPYNEQFF	TGTGCCAGCAGCCGGAGCGGGGGACCTTACAATGAGCAGTTCTTC
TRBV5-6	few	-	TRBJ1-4	CASTPATGENEKLFF	TGTGCCAGCACCCCCGCGACGGGGGAGAATGAAAAACTGTTTTTT
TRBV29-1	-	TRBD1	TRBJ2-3	CSVEPQGGTDTQYF	TGCAGCGTTGAACCACAGGGGGGCACAGATACGCAGTATTTT
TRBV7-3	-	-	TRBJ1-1	CASSLSGVNTEAFF	TGTGCCAGCAGCTTATCCGGGGTGAACACTGAAGCTTTCTTT
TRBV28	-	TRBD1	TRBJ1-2	CASSLRGGHGYTF	TGTGCCAGCAGTTTAAGAGGGGGCCATGGCTACACCTTC
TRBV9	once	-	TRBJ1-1	CASSAPSGVGTEAFF	TGTGCCAGCAGCGCCCCCTCGGGGGTGGGCACTGAAGCTTTCTTT
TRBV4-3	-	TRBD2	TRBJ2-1	CASSQATSEDNEQFF	TGCGCCAGCAGCCAAGCAACTAGCGAGGACAATGAGCAGTTCTTC
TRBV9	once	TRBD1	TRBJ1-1	CASSVDRSNTEAFF	TGTGCCAGCAGCGTGGACAGGAGTAACACTGAAGCTTTCTTT
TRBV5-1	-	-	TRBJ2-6	CASSHPAGHSGANVLTF	TGCGCCAGCAGCCACCCGGCAGGCCACTCTGGGGCCAACGTCCTGACTTTC
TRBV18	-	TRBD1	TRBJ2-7	CASSAPGQALYEQYF	TGTGCCAGCTCAGCACCGGGACAGGCCCTTTACGAGCAGTACTTC
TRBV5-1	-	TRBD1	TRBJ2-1	CASRPNSGQGSAYNEQFF	TGCGCCAGCAGGCCTAATTCGGGACAGGGGAGTGCCTACAATGAGCAGTTCTTC
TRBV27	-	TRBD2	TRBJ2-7	CASRAPTSGDYEQYF	TGTGCCAGCAGAGCACCGACTAGCGGGGACTACGAGCAGTACTTC
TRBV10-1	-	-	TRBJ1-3	CASSASAAGYGNTIYF	TGCGCCAGCAGTGCCTCGGCGGCGGGCTACGGAAACACCATATATTTT
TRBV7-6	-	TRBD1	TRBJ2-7	CASSYGQGLYEQYF	TGTGCCAGCAGCTATGGACAGGGCCTCTACGAGCAGTACTTC
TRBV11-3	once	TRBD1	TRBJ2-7	CASSTGQGTPYEQYF	TGTGCCAGCAGCACAGGACAGGGAACACCCTACGAGCAGTACTTC
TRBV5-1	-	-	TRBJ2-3	CASSLGQSTDTQYF	TGCGCCAGCAGCTTGGGACAGAGCACAGATACGCAGTATTTT
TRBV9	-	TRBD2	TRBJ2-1	CASSVWDYSINEQFF	TGTGCCAGCAGCGTATGGGACTACAGTATCAATGAGCAGTTCTTC
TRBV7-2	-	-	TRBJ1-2	CASTESPDSGKSGYTF	TGTGCCAGCACCGAATCCCCGGACAGCGGGAAGTCTGGCTACACCTTC
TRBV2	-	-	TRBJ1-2	CASSDWTAPYGYTF	TGTGCCAGCAGTGATTGGACTGCTCCATATGGCTACACCTTC
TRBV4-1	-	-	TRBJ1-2	CASSQEGNRLGAYTF	TGCGCCAGCAGCCAAGAAGGAAACAGGCTTGGAGCCTACACCTTC
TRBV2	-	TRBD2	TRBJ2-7	CASRGLSYEQYF	TGTGCCAGCAGGGGACTATCCTACGAGCAGTACTTC
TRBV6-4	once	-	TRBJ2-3	CATKGGGERTDTQYF	TGTGCCACCAAGGGGGGGGGCGAAAGAACAGATACGCAGTATTTT
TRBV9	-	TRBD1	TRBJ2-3	CASSVRTGADTQYF	TGTGCCAGCAGCGTCCGAACAGGGGCAGATACGCAGTATTTT
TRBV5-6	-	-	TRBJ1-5	CASSLAGRRGQPQHF	TGTGCCAGCAGCTTAGCTGGTCGCAGGGGTCAGCCCCAGCATTTT
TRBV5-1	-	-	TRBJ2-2	CASSPTDRVAGHRELFF	TGCGCCAGCAGCCCAACCGACAGGGTAGCGGGGCACCGGGAGCTGTTTTTT
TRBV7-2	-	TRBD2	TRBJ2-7	CASSYVAGGSTYEQYF	TGTGCCAGCAGCTATGTAGCGGGGGGCTCAACCTACGAGCAGTACTTC
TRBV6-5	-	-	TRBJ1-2	CASSYSGALNYGYTF	TGTGCCAGCAGTTACTCAGGGGCCCTTAACTATGGCTACACCTTC
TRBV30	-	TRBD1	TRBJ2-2	CAWSFLGTANTGELFF	TGTGCCTGGAGTTTCCTCGGGACAGCGAACACCGGGGAGCTGTTTTTT
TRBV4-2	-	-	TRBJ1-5	CASSQGQFPRTQHF	TGTGCCAGCAGCCAAGGACAGTTCCCCCGGACCCAGCATTTT
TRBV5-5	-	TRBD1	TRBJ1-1	CASSTWTGGAFF	TGTGCCAGCAGCACCTGGACAGGCGGGGCTTTCTTT
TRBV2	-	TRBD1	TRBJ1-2	CASILPGQGYGYTF	TGTGCCAGCATTTTACCGGGACAGGGCTATGGCTACACCTTC
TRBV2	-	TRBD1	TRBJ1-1	CAITRPDRASEAFF	TGTGCCATCACGCGCCCGGACAGGGCCTCTGAAGCTTTCTTT
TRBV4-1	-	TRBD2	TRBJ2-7	CASSQAGTSGDEQYF	TGCGCCAGCAGCCAAGCAGGGACTAGCGGGGACGAGCAGTACTTC
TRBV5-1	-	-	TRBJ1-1	CASRAEGPTEAFF	TGCGCCAGCAGGGCGGAGGGTCCCACTGAAGCTTTCTTT
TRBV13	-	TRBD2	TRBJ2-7	CASSPWTSGGSSYEQYF	TGTGCCAGCAGCCCTTGGACTAGCGGGGGGTCTTCCTACGAGCAGTACTTC
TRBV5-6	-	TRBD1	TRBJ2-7	CASSWDRGFDEQYF	TGTGCCAGCAGCTGGGACAGGGGGTTCGACGAGCAGTACTTC
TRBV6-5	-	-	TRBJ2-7	CASSYSVSYEQYF	TGTGCCAGCAGTTATTCAGTTTCCTACGAGCAGTACTTC
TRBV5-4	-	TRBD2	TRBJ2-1	CASSLDPRLAGRHNEQFF	TGTGCCAGCAGCTTGGACCCCAGACTAGCGGGACGTCACAATGAGCAGTTCTTC
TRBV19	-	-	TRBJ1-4	CASSIVGTKEKLFF	TGTGCCAGTAGTATAGTCGGGACAAAGGAAAAACTGTTTTTT
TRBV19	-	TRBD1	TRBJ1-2	CASSYRDRGNYGYTF	TGTGCCAGTAGTTACCGGGACAGGGGAAACTATGGCTACACCTTC
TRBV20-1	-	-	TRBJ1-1	CSARPRTEAFF	TGCAGTGCCAGACCTAGGACTGAAGCTTTCTTT
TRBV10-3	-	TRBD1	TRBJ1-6	CASNPTGGNSPLHF	TGTGCCTCAAACCCTACAGGGGGCAATTCACCCCTCCACTTT
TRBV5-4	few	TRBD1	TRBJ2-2	CASSRGQMNTGELFF	TGTGCCAGCAGCAGGGGACAGATGAACACCGGGGAGCTGTTTTTT
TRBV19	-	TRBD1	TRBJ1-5	CASSITGGNQPQHF	TGTGCCAGTAGTATAACAGGGGGCAATCAGCCCCAGCATTTT
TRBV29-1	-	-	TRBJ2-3	CSTASLGADTQYF	TGCAGCACAGCCAGTCTAGGGGCCGATACGCAGTATTTT
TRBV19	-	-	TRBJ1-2	CASSIQVRDNYGYTF	TGTGCCAGTAGTATACAGGTCCGCGATAACTATGGCTACACCTTC
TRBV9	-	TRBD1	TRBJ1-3	CASSAFGQGENTIYF	TGTGCCAGCAGCGCCTTCGGACAGGGGGAAAACACCATATATTTT
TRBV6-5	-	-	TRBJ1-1	CASSYSRVINTEAFF	TGTGCCAGCAGTTACTCTCGGGTTATAAACACTGAAGCTTTCTTT
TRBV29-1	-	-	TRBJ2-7	CSVELRARSSYEQYF	TGCAGCGTTGAACTCAGGGCCCGTAGCTCCTACGAGCAGTACTTC
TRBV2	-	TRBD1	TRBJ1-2	CASSGDRSNYGYTF	TGTGCCAGCAGTGGGGACAGGTCAAACTATGGCTACACCTTC
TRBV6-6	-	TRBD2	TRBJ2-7	CASSPRTSGDEQYF	TGTGCCAGCAGCCCACGGACTAGCGGGGACGAGCAGTACTTC
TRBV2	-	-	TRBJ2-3	CASSFRAGSTDTQYF	TGTGCCAGCAGTTTCAGGGCCGGAAGCACAGATACGCAGTATTTT
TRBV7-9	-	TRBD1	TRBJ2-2	CASSQQGAGAGELFF	TGTGCCAGCAGCCAACAGGGGGCGGGAGCCGGGGAGCTGTTTTTT
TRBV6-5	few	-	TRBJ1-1	CASKVGGLTEAFF	TGTGCCAGCAAGGTCGGGGGGCTTACTGAAGCTTTCTTT
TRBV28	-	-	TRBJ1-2	CASSSYRGYTF	TGTGCCAGCAGTTCGTACAGAGGCTACACCTTC
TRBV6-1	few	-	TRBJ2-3	CASSETQTSTDTQYF	TGTGCCAGCAGTGAAACGCAGACAAGCACAGATACGCAGTATTTT
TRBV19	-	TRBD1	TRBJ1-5	CASSLGQGNQPQHF	TGTGCCAGTAGTCTAGGACAGGGCAATCAGCCCCAGCATTTT
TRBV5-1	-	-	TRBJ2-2	CASSLGAGNTGELFF	TGCGCCAGCAGCTTGGGGGCAGGGAACACCGGGGAGCTGTTTTTT
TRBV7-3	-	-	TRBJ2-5	CASSLTGGPLQETQYF	TGTGCCAGCAGCTTAACCGGGGGACCACTGCAAGAGACCCAGTACTTC
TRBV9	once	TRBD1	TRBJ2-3	CASRGTASSTDTQYF	TGTGCCAGCAGAGGGACAGCTTCTAGCACAGATACGCAGTATTTT